The present TCR beta chain was sequenced within a study of breast tumors, draining lymph nodes, adjacent tissues. In TCRdb, the multiplex PCR reads were re-called with MiXCR into one record per CDR3 protein. The table has around 110,000 distinct CDR3 sequences, roughly 33% seen once; the top ten hold approximately 5.2%. With regard to this clonotype: No antigen is known for it.

Axillary draining lymph nodes of breast cancer patients supplied the node samples. Trimming took 10 bases from V and 5 from J; bases not matched to a gene: 10. The germline gives CDR1 SGHTA, CDR2 FQGTGA. CDR3 size: 15 residues. Whole-study results and caveats: Data fit most tumor T cells coming from lymph node, expanding in tumor. The lymph node origin of tumor T cells was framed as consistent with a hypothesis, not demonstrated. Tumors had less TCR diversity than lymph nodes, more than nontumor tissue.

The sample was axillary lymph node tissue. The TCR comes from a female donor with breast cancer. Some clones in this sample may be carry-over from other donors' samples. The V call is TRBV7-3, the J call TRBJ2-5; the match to TRBD2 covers 13 bases. In DNA, the CDR3 is TGTGCCAACGGCCAACTAGCGGGGGGGCCGGAGACCCAGTACTTC. Protein sequence: CANGQLAGGPETQYF.